This note documents a single TCR beta chain sequence. Antigen unknown. This PCR relied on a set of 60 Vbeta primers and 13 Jbeta primers. Produced via immunoSEQ multiplex PCR; TCRdb's table is partial and in-frame only. Of about 140,000 clones in the sample, roughly 83% were seen once. The length of the CDR3 is 15 residues. The germline CDR1 and CDR2 sequences are ENHRY and SYGVKD. V was shortened by 2 bases and J by 0 bases, with 7 bases between the two germline ends. This specimen belongs to a study of cytomegalovirus exposure and HLA in healthy donors. The overall study: Among the roughly 400 genotyped donors, about 81% were placed in the Caucasian-associated ancestry cluster.

The study, taken as a whole, reports: Specific recognition of CMV antigens was confirmed in vitro for a few chains (all CMV-associated). Rare sequences made up most TCRs, while some public TCRs were found in many donors. Among the sequence variants, a highly shared cluster was likely an artifact of sequencing.

J is TRBJ1-4 and V is TRBV10-3, with D unclear. This sequence was found in a female donor in good health and CMV-seronegative. Sequencing was carried out using PBMCs. CDR3 nucleotides: TGTGCCATCAGTGAGAAGAGGGCAACTAATGAAAAACTGTTTTTT. Its translation: CAISEKRATNEKLFF.